Reported below is one TCR beta chain. Its antigen is undetermined. PCR amplification relied on 60 Vbeta primers (plus 13 Jbeta primers). Here immunoSEQ multiplex PCR was the method, and the copy in TCRdb shows in-frame clones only, minus some. The repertoire consists of under 200,000 clones, with about 77% occurring once and the leading ten covering less than 9%. Trimming removed 5 bases from V and 2 bases from J; junction bases left unmatched: 11. The germline gives CDR1 MDHEN, CDR2 SYDVKM. This CDR3 has 16 amino acids. The data stem from a study of cytomegalovirus exposure and HLA in healthy donors. General study results and limits: Later work found that TCR association rates differed between HLA loci; DRB1 had the most and HLA-C the fewest. TRBV6-2, TRBV6-3 and some other V segments were unresolvable in 87-base-pair reads.

This TCR was recovered from a male donor in good health and CMV-seropositive. The chain employs TRBV28 and TRBJ1-2; 7 bases are a match to TRBD1. Sequenced input: PBMCs. The CDR3 here is CASSAGTDIPNYGYTF. In DNA form, the CDR3 reads TGTGCCAGCAGTGCCGGGACAGATATACCAAACTATGGCTACACCTTC.